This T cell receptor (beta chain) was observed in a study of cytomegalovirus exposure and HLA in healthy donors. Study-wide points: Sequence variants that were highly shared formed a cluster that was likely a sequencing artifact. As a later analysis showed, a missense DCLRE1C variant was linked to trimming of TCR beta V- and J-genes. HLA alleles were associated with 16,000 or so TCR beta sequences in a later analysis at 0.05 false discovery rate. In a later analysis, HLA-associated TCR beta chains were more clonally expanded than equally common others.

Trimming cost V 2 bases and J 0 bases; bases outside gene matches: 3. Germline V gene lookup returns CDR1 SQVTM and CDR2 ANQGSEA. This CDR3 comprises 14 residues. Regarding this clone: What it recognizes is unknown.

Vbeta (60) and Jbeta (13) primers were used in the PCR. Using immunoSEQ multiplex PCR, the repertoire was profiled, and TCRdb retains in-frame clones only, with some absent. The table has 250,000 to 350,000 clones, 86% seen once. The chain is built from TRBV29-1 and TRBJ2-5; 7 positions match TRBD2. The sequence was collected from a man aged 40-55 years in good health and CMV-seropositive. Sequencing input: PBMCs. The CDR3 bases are TGCAGCGTTGAACTAGCGGATTACCAAGAGACCCAGTACTTC. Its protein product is CSVELADYQETQYF.